Listed here is a single T cell receptor (beta chain). Original data processing: Nucleated cell number was recorded as an estimate derived from reference gene primer amplification. This table comes from immunoSEQ multiplex PCR, and its TCRdb copy is limited to in-frame clones, with some not included. That table is the source of V, J and clone size, and D and trimming were worked out from the DNA. Of fewer than 30,000 clones listed, over 75% are singletons. The source of the sample is a study of blood T cell repertoires in COVID-19. Study details: The United States, Italy and Spain provided the acute and convalescent COVID-19 samples. From T cells, B-cell-depleted T cells, or PBMCs came the material, which was cDNA or gDNA.

Trimming removed 4 bases from V and 0 bases from J, with 11 bases in between. Germline CDR1 reads SGDLS; CDR2 reads YYNGEE. This CDR3 region has 15 residues. Source material: peripheral blood. This receptor was obtained from a man between 70 and 80 years old with active COVID-19. The V gene is TRBV9, the J gene TRBJ1-3, with D tentatively TRBD1 (5 bases). DNA of the CDR3: TGTGCCAGCAGCCCGGCGGGGGGCTCTGGAAACACCATATATTTT. Translated: CASSPAGGSGNTIYF.